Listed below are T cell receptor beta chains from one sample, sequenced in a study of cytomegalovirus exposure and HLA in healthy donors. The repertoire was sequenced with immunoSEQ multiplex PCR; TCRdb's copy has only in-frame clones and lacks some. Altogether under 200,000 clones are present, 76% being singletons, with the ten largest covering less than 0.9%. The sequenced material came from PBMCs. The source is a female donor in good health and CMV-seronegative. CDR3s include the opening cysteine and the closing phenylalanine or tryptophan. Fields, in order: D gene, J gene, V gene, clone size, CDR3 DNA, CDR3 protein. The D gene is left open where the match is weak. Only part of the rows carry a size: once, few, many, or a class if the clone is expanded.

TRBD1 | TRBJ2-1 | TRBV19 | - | TGTGCCAGTAGTGGGACAGCTAGCAATGAGCAGTTCTTC | CASSGTASNEQFF
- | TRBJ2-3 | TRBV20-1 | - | TGCAGTGCCCTCCGAGGGGCTAGCGTCACTTTT | CSALRGASVTF
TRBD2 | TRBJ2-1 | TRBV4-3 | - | TGCGCCAGCAGCCAGGGACTAGCGGGGGTGTATGAGCAGTTCTTC | CASSQGLAGVYEQFF
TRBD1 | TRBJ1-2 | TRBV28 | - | TGTGCCAGCAGCGCATATCCGATCAGGGGGCAGGAGGGCTACACCTTC | CASSAYPIRGQEGYTF
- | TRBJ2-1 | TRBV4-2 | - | TGTGCCAGCAGCCAAGAAGGTCGCAGGGCCCCCTACAATGAGCAGTTCTTC | CASSQEGRRAPYNEQFF
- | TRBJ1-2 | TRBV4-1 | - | TGCGCCAGCAGCCAAGTCTTAGGGGGGGTAGGGCGCTATGGCTACACCTTC | CASSQVLGGVGRYGYTF
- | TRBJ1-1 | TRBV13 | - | TGTGCCAGCAGCTTAGGCCTAAGCGGCAGGCCGACTGAAGCTTTCTTT | CASSLGLSGRPTEAFF
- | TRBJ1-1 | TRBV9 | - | TGTGCCAGCAGCGCCCTGGCTGAGAACACTGAAGCTTTCTTT | CASSALAENTEAFF
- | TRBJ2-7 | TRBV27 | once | TGTGCCAGCAGTTGGGCCGGTGGGGCGCGAGAGCAGTACTTC | CASSWAGGAREQYF
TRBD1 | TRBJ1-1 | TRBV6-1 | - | TGTGCCAGCAGCCTTGACAGGGGTGGAACTGAAGCTTTCTTT | CASSLDRGGTEAFF
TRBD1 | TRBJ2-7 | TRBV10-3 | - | TGTGCCATATCAACGGGACAGGGGACCTACGAGCAGTACTTC | CAISTGQGTYEQYF
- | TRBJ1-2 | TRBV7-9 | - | TGTGCCAGCAGCTTAGCGAGGGATGGCTACACCTTC | CASSLARDGYTF
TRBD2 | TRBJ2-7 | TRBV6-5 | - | TGTGCCAGCCGACCGGGACTAGCCGCCGAGCAGTACTTC | CASRPGLAAEQYF
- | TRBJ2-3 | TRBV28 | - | TGTGCCAGCAGTTTGGTAGAGGCCACAGATACGCAGTATTTT | CASSLVEATDTQYF
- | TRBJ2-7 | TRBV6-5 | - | TGTGCCAGCAGTTACTCATCTTCAGGGGTCAACGAGCAGTACTTC | CASSYSSSGVNEQYF
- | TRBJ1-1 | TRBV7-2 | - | TGTGCCAGCACCAACTTGGAGGGTCGAGCTGAAGCTTTCTTT | CASTNLEGRAEAFF
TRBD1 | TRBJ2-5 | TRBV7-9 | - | TGTGCCAGCAGCGCGCAGGGGGCTAAGACCCAGTACTTC | CASSAQGAKTQYF
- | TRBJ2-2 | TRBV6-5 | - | TGTGCCAGCAGTTACGAGACTGCCACCGGGGAGCTGTTTTTT | CASSYETATGELFF
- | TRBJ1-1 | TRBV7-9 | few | TGTGCCCACCGGACGGTCCGAGGGAGGAACACTGAAGCTTTCTTT | CAHRTVRGRNTEAFF
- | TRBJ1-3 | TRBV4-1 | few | TGCGCCAGCAGCCAAGAATATCTAGTCTCTGGAAACACCATATATTTT | CASSQEYLVSGNTIYF
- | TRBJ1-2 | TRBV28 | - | TGTGCCAGCAGTCCCTGGGGAGCCCCGGCTAACTATGGCTACACCTTC | CASSPWGAPANYGYTF
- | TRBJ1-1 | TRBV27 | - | TGTGCCAGCAGCCTTGTCCCGGCAGGGTCACCCGTGAGGGCTTTCTTT | CASSLVPAGSPVRAFF
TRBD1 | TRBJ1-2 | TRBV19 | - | TGTGCCAGTAGTCTAGGGGGCGATGGCTACACCTTC | CASSLGGDGYTF
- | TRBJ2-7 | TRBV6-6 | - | TGTGCCAGCAGTGCCGCGGTGATCGCGGCGGGCTACGAGCAGTACTTC | CASSAAVIAAGYEQYF
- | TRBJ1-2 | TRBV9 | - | TGTGCCAGCAGCGCCCGCCCCGAGTCTTTCTATGGCTACACCTTC | CASSARPESFYGYTF
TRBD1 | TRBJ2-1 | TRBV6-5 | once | TGTGCCAGCAGTTCAACAGGGGTGGCCTACAATGAGCAGTTCTTC | CASSSTGVAYNEQFF
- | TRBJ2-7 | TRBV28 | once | TGTGCCAGCAGTCCTGACATACGGCACGAGCAGTACTTC | CASSPDIRHEQYF
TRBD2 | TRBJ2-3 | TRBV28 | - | TGTGCCAGCAGCGTAGGGACTAGCGGGAGGGGTACGCAGTATTTT | CASSVGTSGRGTQYF
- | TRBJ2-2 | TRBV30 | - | TGTGCCTGGAGTGTAAGTTGGCGAGGCACCGGGGAGCTGTTTTTT | CAWSVSWRGTGELFF
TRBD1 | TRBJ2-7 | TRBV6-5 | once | TGTGCCAGCAGCCAGGGGGTCGAGCAGTACTTC | CASSQGVEQYF
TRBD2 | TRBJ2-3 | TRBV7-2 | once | TGTGCCAGCAGCCGCGGGGGGTCTGATACGCAGTATTTT | CASSRGGSDTQYF
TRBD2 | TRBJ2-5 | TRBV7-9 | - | TGTGCCAGCAGCCTTAGGACTAGCGGGACGGGAGTGGAGACCCAGTACTTC | CASSLRTSGTGVETQYF
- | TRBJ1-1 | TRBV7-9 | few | TGTGCCAGCAGCTTAGAGGGGCCAAACACTGAAGCTTTCTTT | CASSLEGPNTEAFF
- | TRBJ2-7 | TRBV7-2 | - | TGTGCCAGCAGCTCGACAGGAATGTCCTACGAGCAGTACTTC | CASSSTGMSYEQYF
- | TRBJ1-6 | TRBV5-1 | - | TGCGCCAGCAGCTTGGTCGGCTCGACAGGAACTCGAGGGTATAATTCACCCCTCCACTTT | CASSLVGSTGTRGYNSPLHF